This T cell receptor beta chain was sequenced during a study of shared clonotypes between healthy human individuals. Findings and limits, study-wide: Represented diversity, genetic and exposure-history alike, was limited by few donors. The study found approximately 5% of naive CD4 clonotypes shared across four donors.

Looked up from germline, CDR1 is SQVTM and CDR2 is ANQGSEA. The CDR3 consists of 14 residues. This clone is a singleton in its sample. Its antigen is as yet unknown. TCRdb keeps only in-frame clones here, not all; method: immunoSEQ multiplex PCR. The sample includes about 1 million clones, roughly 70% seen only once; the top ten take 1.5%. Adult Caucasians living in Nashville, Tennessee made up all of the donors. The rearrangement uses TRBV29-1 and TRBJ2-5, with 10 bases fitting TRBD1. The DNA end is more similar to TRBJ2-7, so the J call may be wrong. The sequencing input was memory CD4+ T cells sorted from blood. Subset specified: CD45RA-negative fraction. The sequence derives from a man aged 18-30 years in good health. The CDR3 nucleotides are TGCAGCGTTGAAATAGTGACAGGGGGCTCCGAGCAGTACTTC. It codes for CSVEIVTGGSEQYF.